What follows is one TCR beta chain and its context. Its antigen is unidentified. This sample was taken from a study of T-cell memory formation after mild COVID-19. Whole-study context: TCR clusters were mostly confined to one donor each.

Study results and limitations: There were some responding clones in pre-infection memory, which suggested that cross-reactive memory had joined.

A single record per CDR3 protein comes from TCRdb applying MiXCR to the 5' RACE reads. The data contain hundreds of thousands of distinct CDR3 sequences, 7.5% to 9.5% of them singletons. CDR3 length: 15 amino acids. V was shortened by 2 bases and J by 4 bases, with 15 bases between the two germline ends. Germline CDR1 and CDR2: SGHRS and YFSETQ. Source material: PBMCs or a T cell subset sorted from them (not recorded which). The V and J genes are TRBV5-1 and TRBJ2-5, with no clear D. The sequence derives from a man aged 18 to 29 who had mild COVID-19 (a few samples of this study predate the infection). Cell type and time point are not known. The CDR3 DNA reads TGCGCCAGCAGCTTAACTACGACTGCACGAGAGACCCAGTACTTC. It is translated as CASSLTTTARETQYF. Looking up the rest from reference TRBV5-1 and TRBJ2-5 gives the full variable domain: KAGVTQTPRYLIKTRGQQVTLSCSPISGHRSVSWYQQTPGQGLQFLFEYFSETQRNKGNFPGRFSGRQFSNSRSEMNVSTLELGDSALYLCASSLTTTARETQYFGPGTRLLVL.